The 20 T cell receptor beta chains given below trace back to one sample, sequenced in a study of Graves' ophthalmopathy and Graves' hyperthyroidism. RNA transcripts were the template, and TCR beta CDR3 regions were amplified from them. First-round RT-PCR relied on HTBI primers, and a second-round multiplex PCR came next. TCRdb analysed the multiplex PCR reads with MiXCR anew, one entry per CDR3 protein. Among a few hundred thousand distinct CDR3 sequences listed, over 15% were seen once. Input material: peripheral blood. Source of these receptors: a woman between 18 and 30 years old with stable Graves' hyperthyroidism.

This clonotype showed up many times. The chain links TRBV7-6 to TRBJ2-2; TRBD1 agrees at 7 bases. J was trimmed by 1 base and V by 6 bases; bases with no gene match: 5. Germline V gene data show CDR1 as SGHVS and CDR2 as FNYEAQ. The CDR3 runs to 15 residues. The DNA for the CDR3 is TGTGCCAGCAGTAAAACAGGGGTGAACACCGGGGAGCTGTTTTTT. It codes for CASSKTGVNTGELFF.

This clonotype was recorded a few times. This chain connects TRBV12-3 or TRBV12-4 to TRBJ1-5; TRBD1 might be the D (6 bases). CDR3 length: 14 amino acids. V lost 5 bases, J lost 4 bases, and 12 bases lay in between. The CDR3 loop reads CASSADSWNQPQHF. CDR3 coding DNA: TGTGCCAGCAGTGCGGACAGCTGGAATCAGCCCCAGCATTTT.

The CDR3 here is CASSWTATDYGYTF. CDR3 DNA: TGTGCCAGTAGCTGGACAGCCACCGACTATGGCTACACCTTC. The chain has TRBV19 and TRBJ1-2; a weak D match, TRBD1 (6 bases). The CDR3 totals 14 residues. Trimming left V 6 bases short and J 3 bases short, with 14 bases between. Germline loops: CDR1 LNHDA, CDR2 SQIVND (reference sequence).

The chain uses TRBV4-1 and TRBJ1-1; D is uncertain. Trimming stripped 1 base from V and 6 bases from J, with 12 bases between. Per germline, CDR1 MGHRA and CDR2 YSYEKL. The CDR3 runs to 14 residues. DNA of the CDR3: TGCGCCAGCAGCCAAGGGTACCAGGCCCCTGAAGCTTTCTTT. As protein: CASSQGYQAPEAFF.

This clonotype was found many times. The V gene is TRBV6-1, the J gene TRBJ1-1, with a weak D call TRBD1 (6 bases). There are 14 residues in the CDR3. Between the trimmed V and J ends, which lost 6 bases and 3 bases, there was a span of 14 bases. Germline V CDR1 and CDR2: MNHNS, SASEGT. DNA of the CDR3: TGTGCCAGCAGGAGACAGGTCCGGGACACTGAAGCTTTCTTT. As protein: CASRRQVRDTEAFF.

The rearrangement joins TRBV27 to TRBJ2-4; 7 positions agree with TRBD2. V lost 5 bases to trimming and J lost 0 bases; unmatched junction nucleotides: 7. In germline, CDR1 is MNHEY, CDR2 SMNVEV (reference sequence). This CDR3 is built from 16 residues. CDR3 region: CASSPGLTIAKNIQYF. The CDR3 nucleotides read TGTGCCAGCAGTCCGGGACTAACGATAGCCAAAAACATTCAGTACTTC.

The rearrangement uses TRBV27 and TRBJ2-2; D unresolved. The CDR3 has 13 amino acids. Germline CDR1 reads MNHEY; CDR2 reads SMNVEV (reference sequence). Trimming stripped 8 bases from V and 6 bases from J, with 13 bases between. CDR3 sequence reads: CASRLPSSGELFF. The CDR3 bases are TGTGCCAGCCGCCTCCCGAGCTCCGGGGAGCTGTTTTTT.

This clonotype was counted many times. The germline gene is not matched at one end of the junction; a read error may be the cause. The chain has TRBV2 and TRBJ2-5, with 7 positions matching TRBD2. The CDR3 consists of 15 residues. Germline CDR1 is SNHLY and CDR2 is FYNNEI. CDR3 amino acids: CANSAFGGSQETQYF. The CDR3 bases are TGTGCCAACAGTGCCTTTGGCGGGAGCCAAGAGACCCAGTACTTC.

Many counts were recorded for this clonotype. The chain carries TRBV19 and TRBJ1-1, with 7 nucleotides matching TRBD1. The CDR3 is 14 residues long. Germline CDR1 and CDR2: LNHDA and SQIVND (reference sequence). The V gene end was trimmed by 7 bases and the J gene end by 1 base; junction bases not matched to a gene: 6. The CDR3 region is CASTRGQWNTEAFF. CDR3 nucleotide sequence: TGTGCCAGTACCCGGGGACAGTGGAACACTGAAGCTTTCTTT.

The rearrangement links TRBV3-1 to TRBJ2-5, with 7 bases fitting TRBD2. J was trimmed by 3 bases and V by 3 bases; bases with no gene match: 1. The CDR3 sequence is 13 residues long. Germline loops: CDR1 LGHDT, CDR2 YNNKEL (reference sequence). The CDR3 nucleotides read TGTGCCAGCAGCCACCTAGCGGAAGAGACCCAGTACTTC. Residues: CASSHLAEETQYF.

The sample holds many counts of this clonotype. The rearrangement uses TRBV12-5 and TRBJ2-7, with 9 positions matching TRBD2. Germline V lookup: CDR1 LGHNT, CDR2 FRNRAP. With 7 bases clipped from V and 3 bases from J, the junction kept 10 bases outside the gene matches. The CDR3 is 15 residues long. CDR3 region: CASDSGGSGSYEQYF. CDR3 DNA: TGTGCTAGTGATTCTGGTGGTAGCGGGAGCTACGAGCAGTACTTC.

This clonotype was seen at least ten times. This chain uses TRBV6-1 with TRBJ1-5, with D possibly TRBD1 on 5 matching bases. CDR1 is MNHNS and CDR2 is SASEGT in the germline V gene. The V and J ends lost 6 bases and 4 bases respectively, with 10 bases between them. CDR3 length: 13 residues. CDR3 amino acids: CASSEEGNQPQHF. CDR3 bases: TGTGCCAGCAGCGAGGAGGGGAATCAGCCCCAGCATTTT.

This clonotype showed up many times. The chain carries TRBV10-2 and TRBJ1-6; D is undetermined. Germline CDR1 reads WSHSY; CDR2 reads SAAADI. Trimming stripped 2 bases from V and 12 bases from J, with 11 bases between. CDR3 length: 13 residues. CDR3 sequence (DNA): TGCGCCAGCAGTGAGCGGCGGAGAAGACCCCTCCACTTT. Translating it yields CASSERRRRPLHF.

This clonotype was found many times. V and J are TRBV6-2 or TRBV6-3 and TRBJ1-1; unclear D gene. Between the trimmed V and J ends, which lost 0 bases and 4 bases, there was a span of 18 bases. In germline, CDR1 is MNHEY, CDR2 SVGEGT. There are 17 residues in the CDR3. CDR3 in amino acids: CASSYSTVPGMGTEAFF. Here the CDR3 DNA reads TGTGCCAGCAGTTACTCCACCGTGCCGGGCATGGGCACTGAAGCTTTCTTT.

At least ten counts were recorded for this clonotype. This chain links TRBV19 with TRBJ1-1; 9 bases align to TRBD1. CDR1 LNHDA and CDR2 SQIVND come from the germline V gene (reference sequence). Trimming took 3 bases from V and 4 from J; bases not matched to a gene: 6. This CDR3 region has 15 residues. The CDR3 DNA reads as TGTGCCAGTAGTATGTGGACAGGGGTCCGCACTGAAGCTTTCTTT. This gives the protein CASSMWTGVRTEAFF.

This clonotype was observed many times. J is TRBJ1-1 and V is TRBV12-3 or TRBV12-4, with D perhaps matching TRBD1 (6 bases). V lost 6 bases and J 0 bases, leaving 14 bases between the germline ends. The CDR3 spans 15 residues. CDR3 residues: CASSYYDRMNTEAFF. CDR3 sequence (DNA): TGTGCCAGCAGCTATTACGACAGGATGAACACTGAAGCTTTCTTT.

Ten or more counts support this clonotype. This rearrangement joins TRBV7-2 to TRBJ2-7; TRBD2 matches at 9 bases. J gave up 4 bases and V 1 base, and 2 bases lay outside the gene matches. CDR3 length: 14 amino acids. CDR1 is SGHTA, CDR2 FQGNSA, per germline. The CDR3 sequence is CASSLGGGAYEQYF. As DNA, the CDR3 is TGTGCCAGCAGCTTAGGCGGGGGGGCATACGAGCAGTACTTC.

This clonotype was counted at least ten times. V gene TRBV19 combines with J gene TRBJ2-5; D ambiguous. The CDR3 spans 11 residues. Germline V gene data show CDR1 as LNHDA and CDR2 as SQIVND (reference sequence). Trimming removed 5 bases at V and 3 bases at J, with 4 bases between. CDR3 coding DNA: TGTGCCAGTAGTGCGGAAGAGACCCAGTACTTC. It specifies CASSAEETQYF.

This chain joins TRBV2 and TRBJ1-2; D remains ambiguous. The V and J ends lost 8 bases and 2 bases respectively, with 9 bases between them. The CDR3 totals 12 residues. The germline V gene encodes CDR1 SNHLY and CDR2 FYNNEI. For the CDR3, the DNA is TGTGCCAGCGACGTTACAAACTATGGCTACACCTTC. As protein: CASDVTNYGYTF.

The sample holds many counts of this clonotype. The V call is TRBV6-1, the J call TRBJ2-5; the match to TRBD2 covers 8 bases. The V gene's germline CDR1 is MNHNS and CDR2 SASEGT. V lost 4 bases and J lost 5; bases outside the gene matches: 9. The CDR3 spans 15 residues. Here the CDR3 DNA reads TGTGCCAGCAGTGTGGGACTAGGGGGGGGGGAGACCCAGTACTTC. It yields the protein CASSVGLGGGETQYF.